The entry below gives a single T cell receptor (beta chain) sequence along with its context. Its antigen is unknown. Each depressed patient was pairwise matched to a non-depressed control for sex, age, current smoking status and body mass index. Participants with major medical conditions, Axis I/II comorbidities, regular medication or illicit drug use were excluded. Per the germline V gene, CDR1 is SEHNR and CDR2 is FQNEAQ (reference sequence). Losses at the gene ends were 5 bases for V and 6 bases for J; bases not matched to a gene: 12. This CDR3 has 16 amino acids. The source of the sample is a study of untreated major depressive disorder. The table came from immunoSEQ multiplex PCR; TCRdb's copy has only in-frame clones and leaves some out. There are tens of thousands of clones in the sample; 89% occur only once, and 0.45% to 0.55% lies in the top ten. The study, taken as a whole, reports: TRBV25-01 and TRBV02-01 usage differences were not statistically significant.

The origin of this receptor is a woman in her thirties or forties in good health. The genes are TRBV7-9 and TRBJ1-2; 10 positions agree with TRBD1. Sequencing was done on a sample of CD4+ T cells from PBMCs. Here the CDR3 reads CASSPYPGQGPHGYTF. DNA of the CDR3: TGTGCCAGCAGCCCGTATCCGGGACAGGGGCCCCATGGCTACACCTTC.